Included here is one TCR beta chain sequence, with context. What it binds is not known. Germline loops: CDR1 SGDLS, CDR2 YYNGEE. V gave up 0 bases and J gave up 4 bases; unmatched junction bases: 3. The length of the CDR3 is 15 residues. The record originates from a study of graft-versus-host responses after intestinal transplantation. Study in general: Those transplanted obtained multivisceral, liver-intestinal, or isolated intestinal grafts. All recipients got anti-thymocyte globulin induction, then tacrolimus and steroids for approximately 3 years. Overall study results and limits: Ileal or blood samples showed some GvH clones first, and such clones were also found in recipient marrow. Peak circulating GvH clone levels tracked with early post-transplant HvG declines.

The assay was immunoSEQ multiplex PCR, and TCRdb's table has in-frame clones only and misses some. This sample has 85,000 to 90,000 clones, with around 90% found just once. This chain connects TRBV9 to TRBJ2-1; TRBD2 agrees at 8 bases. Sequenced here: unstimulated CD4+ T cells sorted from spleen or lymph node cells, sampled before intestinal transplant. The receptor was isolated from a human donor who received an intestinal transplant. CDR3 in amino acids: CASSVGTSGYNEQFF. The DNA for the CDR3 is TGTGCCAGCAGCGTAGGTACTAGCGGTTACAATGAGCAGTTCTTC.